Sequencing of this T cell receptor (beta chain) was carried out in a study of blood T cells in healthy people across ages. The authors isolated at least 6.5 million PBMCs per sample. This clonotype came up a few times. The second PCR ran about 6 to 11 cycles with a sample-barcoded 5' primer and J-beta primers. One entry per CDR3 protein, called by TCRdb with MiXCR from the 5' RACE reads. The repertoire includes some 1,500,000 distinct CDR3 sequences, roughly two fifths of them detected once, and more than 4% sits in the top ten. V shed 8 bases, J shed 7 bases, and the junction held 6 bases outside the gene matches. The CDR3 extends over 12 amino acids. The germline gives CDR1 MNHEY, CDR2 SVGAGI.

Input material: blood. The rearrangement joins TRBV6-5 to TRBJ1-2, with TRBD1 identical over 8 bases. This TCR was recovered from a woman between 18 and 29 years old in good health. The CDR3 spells CASQTGVSGYTF. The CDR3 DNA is TGTGCCAGCCAGACAGGGGTCAGTGGCTACACCTTC.